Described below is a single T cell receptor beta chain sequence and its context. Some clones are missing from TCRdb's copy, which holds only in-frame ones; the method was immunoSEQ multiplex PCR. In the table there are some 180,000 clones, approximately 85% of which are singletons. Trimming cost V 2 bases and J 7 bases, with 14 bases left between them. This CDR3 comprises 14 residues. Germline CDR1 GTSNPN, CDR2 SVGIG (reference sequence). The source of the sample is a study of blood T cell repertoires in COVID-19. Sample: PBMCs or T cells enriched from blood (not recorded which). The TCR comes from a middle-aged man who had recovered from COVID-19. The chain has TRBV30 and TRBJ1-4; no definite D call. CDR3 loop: CAWSREWRLEKLFF. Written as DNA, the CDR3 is TGTGCCTGGAGTAGGGAATGGAGGCTTGAAAAACTGTTTTTT.